The 2 T cell receptor beta chains below come from one sample, sequenced in a study of T cell repertoires in cytomegalovirus infection (dated by TCRdb to between 2018 and 2021). Sequencing used an Illumina HiSeq 1500. TCRdb ran its own pipeline on the public reads, namely fastp trimming at Q25 and MiXCR clone calling, and kept in-frame beta chains. CDR3 protein sequences are deduplicated, and each keeps its most common genes and DNA. The sample table contains some 300,000 distinct CDR3 sequences; only one count was recorded for approximately 13% of them. 7% to 9.5% of the sample comes from the top ten. The sequencing input was PBMCs. The receptors here all came from a human donor in good health (CMV status not recorded). Some clones in this sample may be carry-over from other donors' samples.

The J gene is TRBJ1-2, the V gene TRBV10-2, with D possibly TRBD1 on 6 matching bases. This CDR3 comprises 12 residues. The V gene lost 6 bases and the J gene lost 4 bases, with 9 bases spanning the gap. Per the germline V gene, CDR1 is WSHSY and CDR2 is SAAADI. The CDR3 is CASSGQTYGYTF. In DNA form, the CDR3 reads TGCGCCAGCAGCGGACAGACCTATGGCTACACCTTC.

This clonotype came up a few times. The chain employs TRBV5-6 and TRBJ2-7, with D perhaps TRBD2 (6 bases). Trimming took off 3 bases at V and 3 bases at J, with 10 bases between the two ends. Germline-derived CDR1 and CDR2 are SGHDT and YYEEEE. The CDR3 totals 13 residues. CDR3 nucleotide sequence: TGTGCCAGCAGCTCGGCTAGCGTCTACGAGCAGTACTTC. Its protein product is CASSSASVYEQYF.